This TCR beta chain was sequenced for a study of T-cell reconstitution after alpha-beta-depleted transplantation in children. It was with unique molecular identifiers that the TCRbeta library was prepared. TCRdb fed the PCR reads into MiXCR, producing one record per CDR3 protein. The sample yields around 240,000 distinct CDR3 sequences, 9.7% seen once. Germline V gene sequence: CDR1 DFQATT, CDR2 SNEGSKA (reference sequence). The V and J ends lost 3 bases and 0 bases respectively, with 14 bases between them. This CDR3 region has 15 residues. This TCR came from a human donor who donated a stem cell graft to a child with SCID. Here the sequenced sample was PBMCs from the stem cell graft donor, taken from the stem cell graft. This chain connects TRBV20-1 to TRBJ1-1; unclear D gene. The CDR3 region is CSASPPGQMNTEAFF. As DNA, the CDR3 is TGCAGTGCTAGCCCACCCGGGCAAATGAACACTGAAGCTTTCTTT.